A selection of T cell receptor beta chains follows, all from one sample in a study of PD-L1 blockade in urothelial cancer. Sequencing used immunoSEQ multiplex PCR; TCRdb keeps in-frame clones, though not all of them. The sample yields roughly 76,000 clones, more than 85% seen once. The sample was PBMCs, taken around atezolizumab (anti-PD-L1) treatment. These TCRs come from a woman of 80 years or more with urothelial cancer. Both conserved end residues are trimmed from each CDR3.

length,J,V,CDR3
12,TRBJ2-7,TRBV27,ASSPTGARYEQY
13,TRBJ2-4,TRBV18,ASSDGLAGKNIQY
13,TRBJ2-7,TRBV30,AWSGGSGQSYEQY
13,TRBJ1-3,TRBV6-1,ASRQGQGGGNTIY
13,TRBJ2-3,TRBV19,ASSIDSRQGDTQY
12,TRBJ1-2,TRBV5-6,ASSAGTRSYGYT
15,TRBJ2-7,TRBV5-1,ASSLEFLAGGPYEQY
13,TRBJ2-7,TRBV21-1,ASSPWRQLTYEQY
14,TRBJ2-1,TRBV7-2,ASSRGLAGGINEQF
13,TRBJ1-1,TRBV5-1,ASSVLGTGLSGAF